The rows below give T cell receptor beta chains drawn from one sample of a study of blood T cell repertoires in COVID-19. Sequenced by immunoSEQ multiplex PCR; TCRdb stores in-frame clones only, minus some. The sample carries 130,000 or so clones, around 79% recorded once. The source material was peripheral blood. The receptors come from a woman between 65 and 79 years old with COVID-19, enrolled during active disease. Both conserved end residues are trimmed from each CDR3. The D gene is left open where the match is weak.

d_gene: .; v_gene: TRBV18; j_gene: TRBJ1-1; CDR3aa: GSSSNTISRSNTEAF
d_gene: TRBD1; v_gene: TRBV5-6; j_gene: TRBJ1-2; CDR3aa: ASSLRPVRTGLNYGYT
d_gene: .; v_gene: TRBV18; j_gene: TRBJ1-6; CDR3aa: ASSQGQNSPLH
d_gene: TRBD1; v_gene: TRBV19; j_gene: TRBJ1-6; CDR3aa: ASSIVGGGSPLH
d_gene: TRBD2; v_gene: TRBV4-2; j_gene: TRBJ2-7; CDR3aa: ASSLGAGGGGAGSYEQY
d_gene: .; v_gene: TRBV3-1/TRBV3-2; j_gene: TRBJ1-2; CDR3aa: ASSQAKGGYT
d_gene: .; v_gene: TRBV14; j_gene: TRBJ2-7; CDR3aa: ASSLDVGQSYEQY
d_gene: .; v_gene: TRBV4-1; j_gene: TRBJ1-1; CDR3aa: ASSRPSGGNTEAF
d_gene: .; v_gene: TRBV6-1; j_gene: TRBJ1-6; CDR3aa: ASSEATGGYSPLH
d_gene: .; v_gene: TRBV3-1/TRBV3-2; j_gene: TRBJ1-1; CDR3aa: ASSPGSGSGDAF
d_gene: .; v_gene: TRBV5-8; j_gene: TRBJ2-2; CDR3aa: ASSLEGGAGELF
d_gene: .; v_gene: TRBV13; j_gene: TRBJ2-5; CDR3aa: ASSLAHDPSGETQY
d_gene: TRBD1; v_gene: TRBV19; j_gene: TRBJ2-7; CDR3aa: ASSPGTGVEQY
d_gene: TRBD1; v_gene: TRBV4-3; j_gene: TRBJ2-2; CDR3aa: ASSQGRTGITGELF
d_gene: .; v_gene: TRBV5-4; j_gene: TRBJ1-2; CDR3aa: ASSPQVRDAQRYGYT
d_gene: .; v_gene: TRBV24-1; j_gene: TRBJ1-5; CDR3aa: ATTCWPQH
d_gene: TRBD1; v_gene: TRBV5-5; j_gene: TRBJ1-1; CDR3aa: ASSFPGTDAF
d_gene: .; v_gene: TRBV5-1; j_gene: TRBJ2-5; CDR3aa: ASSQNQETQY
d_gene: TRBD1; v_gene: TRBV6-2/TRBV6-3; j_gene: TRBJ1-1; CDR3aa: ASSYGGGTGNTEAF
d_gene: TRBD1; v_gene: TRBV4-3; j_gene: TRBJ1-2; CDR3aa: ASSQEVGQGARGYT
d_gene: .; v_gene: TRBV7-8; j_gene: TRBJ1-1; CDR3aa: ASSLAAGPMNTEAF
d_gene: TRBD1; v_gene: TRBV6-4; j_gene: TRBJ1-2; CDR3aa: ASSRTGTGDYGYT
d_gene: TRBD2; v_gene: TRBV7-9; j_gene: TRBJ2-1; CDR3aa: ASSGSGGGNEQF
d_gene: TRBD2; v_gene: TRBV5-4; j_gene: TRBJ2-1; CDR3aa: ASSLAGGGNEQF
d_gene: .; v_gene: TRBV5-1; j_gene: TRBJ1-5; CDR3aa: ASSLGGDQPQH
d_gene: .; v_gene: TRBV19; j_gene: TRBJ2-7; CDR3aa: ASSPKPPGHQTYEQY
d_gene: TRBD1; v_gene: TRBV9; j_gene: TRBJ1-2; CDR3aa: ASRADRDYGYT
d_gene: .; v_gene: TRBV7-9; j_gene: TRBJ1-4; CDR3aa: ASSRTVGGEKLF
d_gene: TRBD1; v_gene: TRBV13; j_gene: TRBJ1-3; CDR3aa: ASSLGTGGETSGNTIY
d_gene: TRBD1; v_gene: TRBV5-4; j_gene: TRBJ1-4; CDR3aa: ASSLGTGGFNEKLF
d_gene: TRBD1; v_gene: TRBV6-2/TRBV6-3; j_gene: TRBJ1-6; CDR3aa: ASSSAGQGLPGSPLH
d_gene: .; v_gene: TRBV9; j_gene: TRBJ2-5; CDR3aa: ASSVASQETQY
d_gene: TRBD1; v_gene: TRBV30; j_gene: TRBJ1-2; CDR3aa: AWKLGQGARGYT
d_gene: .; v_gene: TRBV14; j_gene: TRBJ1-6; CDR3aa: ASSQDGGTGRFSPLH
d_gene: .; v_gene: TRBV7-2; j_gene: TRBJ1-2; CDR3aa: ASSSWPKGANYGYT
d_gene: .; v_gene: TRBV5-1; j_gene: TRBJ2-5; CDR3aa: ASAIERSWETQY
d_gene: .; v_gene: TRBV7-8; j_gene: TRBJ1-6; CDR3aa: ASRPTEVGGPLH
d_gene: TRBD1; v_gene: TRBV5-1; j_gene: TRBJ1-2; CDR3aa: ASSLEGAIGGYT
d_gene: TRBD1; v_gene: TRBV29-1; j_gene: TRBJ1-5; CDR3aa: SVQQGNQPQH
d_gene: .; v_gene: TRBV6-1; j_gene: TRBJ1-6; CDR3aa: ASSEQGRNSPLH
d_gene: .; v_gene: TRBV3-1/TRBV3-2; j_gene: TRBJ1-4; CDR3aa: ASSQGVRQARGGLF
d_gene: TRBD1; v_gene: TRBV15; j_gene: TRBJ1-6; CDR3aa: ATSRDGGQGGGSPLH
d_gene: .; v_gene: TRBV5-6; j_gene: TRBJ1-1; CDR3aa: ASSLIEGNTEAF
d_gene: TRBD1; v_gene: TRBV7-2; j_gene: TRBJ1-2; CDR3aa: ASSLGAGGAGGYT
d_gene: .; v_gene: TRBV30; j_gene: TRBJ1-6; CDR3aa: AWSVGAGVNNSPLH
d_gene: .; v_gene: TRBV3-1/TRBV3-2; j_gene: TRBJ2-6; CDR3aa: ASSQDAPTSTGANVLT
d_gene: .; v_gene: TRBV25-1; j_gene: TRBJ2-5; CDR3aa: ASRLGGQETQY
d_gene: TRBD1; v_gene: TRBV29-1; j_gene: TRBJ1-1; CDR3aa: SVEVGQPEAF
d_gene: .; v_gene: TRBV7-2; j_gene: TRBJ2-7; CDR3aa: ASSSITGDYEQY
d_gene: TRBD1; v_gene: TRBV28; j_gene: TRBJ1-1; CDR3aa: ASRPRQGRGTEAF
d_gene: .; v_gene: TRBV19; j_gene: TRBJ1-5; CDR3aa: ASNGRGGFGNQPQH
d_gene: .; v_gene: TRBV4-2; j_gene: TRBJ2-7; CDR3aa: ASSQNNVGAYEQY
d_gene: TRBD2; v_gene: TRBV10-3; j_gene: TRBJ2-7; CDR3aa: AISPGIAGGSEQY
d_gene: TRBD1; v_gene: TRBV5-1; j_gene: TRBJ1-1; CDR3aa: ASSVLQQGAEAF
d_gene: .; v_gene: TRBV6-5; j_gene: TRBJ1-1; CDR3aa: ASSWLGRANTEAF
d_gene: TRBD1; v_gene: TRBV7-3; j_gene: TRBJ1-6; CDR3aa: ASSIGQGSGSPLH
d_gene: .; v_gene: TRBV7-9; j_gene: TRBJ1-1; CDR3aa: ASSPGYNTKAF
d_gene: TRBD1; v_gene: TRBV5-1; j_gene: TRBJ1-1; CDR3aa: ASSSPPNRGPNTEAF